This entry concerns a single T cell receptor (beta chain). In the study's own analysis: Nucleated cell number was recorded as an estimate derived from reference gene primer amplification. This table comes from immunoSEQ multiplex PCR, and its TCRdb copy is limited to in-frame clones, with some not included. D and trimming were read from the DNA, whereas the V and J calls and clone size are those reported in that table. The sample consists of tens of thousands of clones, 80% to 90% of them appearing once. The junction had 5 bases not matched to a gene; V was cut back by 6 bases and J by 5 bases. CDR3 length: 13 amino acids. Germline CDR1 reads LNHDA; CDR2 reads SQIVND (reference sequence). The entry originates in a study of blood T cell repertoires in COVID-19. Study details: T cells, B-cell-depleted T cells, or PBMCs provided the cDNA or gDNA that served as material.

The chain employs TRBV19 and TRBJ1-1; 8 bases fit TRBD1. The TCR originated in a man between 65 and 85 years old in a cohort sampled during active COVID-19. The sequenced sample consisted of peripheral blood. The CDR3 nucleotides read TGTGCCAGTAGCCAGGGGGCAGGGACTGAAGCTTTCTTT. Encoded protein: CASSQGAGTEAFF. Based on the CDR3 plus reference TRBV19 and TRBJ1-1, the full variable domain is DGGITQSPKYLFRKEGQNVTLSCEQNLNHDAMYWYRQDPGQGLRLIYYSQIVNDFQKGDIAEGYSVSREKKESFPLTVTSAQKNPTAFYLCASSQGAGTEAFFGQGTRLTVV.